This T cell receptor (beta chain) appears in the sequencing data of a study of CD8+ T cells in alopecia areata. Overall study: Treatment of the treated patients consisted of oral tofacitinib, 5 to 10 mg twice daily. General study results and limits: Any link of baseline CD8+ expansion to response, resting on one nonresponder, remains uncertain.

Reverse transcription of extracted RNA yielded cDNA, which provided the sequencing template. Only in-frame clones appear in the TCRdb table, and some are missing; sequencing was by immunoSEQ multiplex PCR. The repertoire includes fewer than 15,000 clones, about 70% of them detected once, and about 6.5% sits in the top ten. Points on this clone: What it binds is unknown.

The treatment: oral pan-JAK inhibitor, 5-10 mg twice daily. Both peripheral blood and punch biopsies of lesional scalp skin were obtained from patients who had alopecia areata. This CDR3 is 15 amino acids long. V was pared by 0 bases and J by 0 bases, with 8 bases between. Germline V lookup: CDR1 KGHSH, CDR2 LQKENI. This specimen was skin, taken at week 4, from a patient treated with tofacitinib. The gene calls are TRBV18 and TRBJ1-2; D not certain. The receptor was derived from a human donor with alopecia areata. The CDR3 protein is CASSPPLIANYGYTF. DNA for the CDR3: TGTGCCAGCTCACCACCGTTAATAGCTAACTATGGCTACACCTTC.